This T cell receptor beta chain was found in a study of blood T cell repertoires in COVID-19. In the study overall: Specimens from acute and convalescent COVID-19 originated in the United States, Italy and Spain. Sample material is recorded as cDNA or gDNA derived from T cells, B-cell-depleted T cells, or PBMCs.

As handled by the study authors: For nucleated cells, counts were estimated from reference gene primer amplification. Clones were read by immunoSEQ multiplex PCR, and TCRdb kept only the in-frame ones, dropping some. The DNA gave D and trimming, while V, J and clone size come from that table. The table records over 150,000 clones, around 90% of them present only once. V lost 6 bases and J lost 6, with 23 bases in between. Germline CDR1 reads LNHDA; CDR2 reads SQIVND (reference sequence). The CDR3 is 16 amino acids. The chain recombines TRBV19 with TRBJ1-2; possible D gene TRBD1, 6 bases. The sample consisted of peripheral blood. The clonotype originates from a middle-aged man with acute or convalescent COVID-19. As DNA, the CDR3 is TGTGCCAGTAGAACCTGGGGGACACAGGATTCCGATGGCTACACCTTC. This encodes CASRTWGTQDSDGYTF.